Given below is one T cell receptor (beta chain) in context. Its antigen is undetermined. Trimming removed 7 bases from V and 3 bases from J; junction bases left unmatched: 5. CDR1 and CDR2 from the germline V gene are MNHNS and SASEGT. The CDR3 consists of 14 residues. These data belong to a study of early T cells in non-severe SARS-CoV-2 infection. The overall study: It was bulk RNA from unsorted whole blood that was sequenced, and the chains were unpaired. General study findings and limits: Lookups in VDJdb leaned toward anti-spike CD8 responses and missed private and CD4 specificities.

Individually, cDNA molecules had unique molecular identifiers attached to them. TCRdb re-derived calls from the 5' RACE reads in MiXCR, one entry per CDR3 protein. Seen here are some 83,000 distinct CDR3 sequences, 8% to 13% observed once, and the top ten hold 8% to 8.5%. The sequence was collected from an adult who was a healthcare worker with PCR-confirmed SARS-CoV-2 infection or an uninfected control (not recorded which). The rearrangement links TRBV6-1 to TRBJ2-3, with 9 bases identical to TRBD1. The sequencing here drew on whole blood, taken at baseline. The CDR3 protein is CASTRDRVTDTQYF. Here the CDR3 DNA reads TGTGCCAGCACTCGGGACAGGGTTACAGATACGCAGTATTTT.